This entry features one T cell receptor beta chain sequence. CDR3 length: 15 residues. Germline-derived CDR1 and CDR2 are SEHNR and FQNEAQ (reference sequence). The V end lost 3 bases, the J end lost 1 base, and 12 bases lay between the germline ends. The data originate from a study of blood T cell repertoires in COVID-19. Study context: Italy, Spain and the United States were the sources of the convalescent and acute COVID-19 samples.

The authors' processing: Amplification from reference gene primers served as the basis for estimated nucleated cell counts. Assay: immunoSEQ multiplex PCR; the TCRdb copy retains only in-frame clones and omits some. Clonal size and the V and J genes are those of that table, whereas D and trimming came from the DNA. The sample lists approximately 80,000 clones, around 83% occurring once. The sequence came from a human donor in a cohort sampled during active COVID-19. The material sequenced was peripheral blood. This chain joins TRBV7-9 and TRBJ1-1, with a weak D call TRBD1 (6 bases). CDR3 protein: CASSFMDRKNTEAFF. CDR3 bases: TGTGCCAGCAGCTTCATGGACAGAAAGAACACTGAAGCTTTCTTT.